This TCR beta chain is from a study of shared clonotypes between healthy human individuals. Across the whole study: The donors, two women and three men, were aged 18 to 49.

This CDR3 has 12 amino acids. The germline V gene encodes CDR1 SQVTM and CDR2 ANQGSEA. The V and J ends lost 6 bases and 2 bases respectively, with 11 bases between them. Method: immunoSEQ multiplex PCR; TCRdb's copy keeps in-frame clones and lacks some. Of approximately 95,000 clones detected, 67% appear once; the ten largest clones hold roughly 40%. The chain carries TRBV29-1 and TRBJ2-7; weak D call: TRBD1 (6 bases). This clonotype was obtained from a man aged 25-45 years in good health. The sequencing input was memory CD8+ T cells sorted from blood. Indicated subset: CD45RO+ cells pooled with CCR7-negative TemRA cells. CDR3 DNA sequence: TGCAGCGTCGCGACAGGAACCTACGAGCAGTACTTC. Its translation: CSVATGTYEQYF.